This is a list of T cell receptor beta chains from one sample in a study of metastatic and nonmetastatic thyroid tumors. TCRdb re-processed the PCR reads through MiXCR. Found here are approximately 24,000 clones, approximately 22% of them singletons; the top ten hold about a quarter. Sequencing was carried out using blood. These receptors were collected from a male donor with papillary thyroid cancer or a benign thyroid nodule (not recorded which). Some clones in this sample may be carry-over from other donors' samples. The CDR3 runs from the conserved cysteine through the conserved F or W. Only part of the rows carry a size: once, few, many, or a class if the clone is expanded.

v_call,clone_size,cdr3_aa
TRBV28,many,CASSFGYDFTERGRWYEQYF
TRBV18,NA,CASSPQRGRGEQYF
TRBV11-3,many,CASSRGRSNTEAFF
TRBV6-1,NA,CAFSRDSYNEQFF
TRBV11-2,many,CASSLLRGRSGNTIYF
TRBV7-8,many,CASSLRAGRAYNEQFF
TRBV28,many,CASSWDRPPYGYTF
TRBV2,NA,CASYIRQETRYF
TRBV6-2/TRBV6-3,many,CASRPPGDSNEKLFF
TRBV20-1,NA,CSAPPRGFEQFF
TRBV18,NA,CASSPLSSGTGSGNTIYF
TRBV5-6,NA,CASSLETFYGYTF
TRBV19,NA,CASSSAGGLASQYF
TRBV28,many,CASSFRDRYNEQFF
TRBV6-1,many,CASRDRFYEQYF
TRBV2,many,CASSEAMGLEAFF
TRBV11-2,NA,CASSSFIVGSSGANVLTF
TRBV6-1,NA,CDCSEAGTRSGYTF
TRBV12-3/TRBV12-4,many,CASRPSGNTGELFF
TRBV6-2/TRBV6-3,NA,CASCYTQPAGYEQYF
TRBV28,many,CASSSQGGEETQYF